The rows below give T cell receptor beta chains drawn from one sample of a study of blood T cells in healthy people across ages. A single record per CDR3 protein comes from TCRdb applying MiXCR to the 5' RACE reads. The table shows 630,000 or so distinct CDR3 sequences, with about 30% occurring only once. The sample was blood. The source of these receptors is a woman of 80 years or more in good health. Each CDR3 is given with its conserved first and last residue. The order of the fields is J gene, D gene, V gene, clone size, CDR3 protein, CDR3 DNA. A D gene is named only where the DNA matches it firmly. Expanded clones are given a class, and other clones once, few, many or no size at all.

J gene: TRBJ2-5; D gene: -; V gene: TRBV7-8; clone size: many; CDR3 protein: CASSLSPNRAETQYF; CDR3 DNA: TGTGCCAGCAGCTTATCCCCGAACAGGGCAGAGACCCAGTACTTC
J gene: TRBJ2-5; D gene: -; V gene: TRBV20-1; clone size: many; CDR3 protein: CSAGQETQYF; CDR3 DNA: TGCAGTGCGGGCCAAGAGACCCAGTACTTC
J gene: TRBJ2-7; D gene: TRBD2; V gene: TRBV29-1; clone size: many; CDR3 protein: CSVVGTSQYF; CDR3 DNA: TGCAGCGTTGTCGGGACTAGTCAGTACTTC
J gene: TRBJ2-3; D gene: TRBD1; V gene: TRBV5-5; clone size: many; CDR3 protein: CASSRDSPDTQYF; CDR3 DNA: TGTGCCAGCAGCCGGGACAGCCCAGATACGCAGTATTTT
J gene: TRBJ1-1; D gene: -; V gene: TRBV3-1; clone size: few; CDR3 protein: CASSQGQGGVTEAFF; CDR3 DNA: TGTGCCAGCAGCCAAGGTCAGGGCGGTGTAACTGAAGCTTTCTTT
J gene: TRBJ1-2; D gene: -; V gene: TRBV4-1; clone size: many; CDR3 protein: CASSQEGQNYGYTF; CDR3 DNA: TGCGCCAGCAGCCAAGAGGGTCAGAACTATGGCTACACCTTC
J gene: TRBJ2-2; D gene: TRBD2; V gene: TRBV9; clone size: few; CDR3 protein: CASSEAPGGLAVNTGELFF; CDR3 DNA: TGTGCCAGCAGCGAGGCCCCGGGGGGACTAGCGGTTAACACCGGGGAGCTGTTTTTT
J gene: TRBJ2-7; D gene: -; V gene: TRBV15; clone size: few; CDR3 protein: CATSRPQEGTYNEQYF; CDR3 DNA: TGTGCCACCAGCAGACCCCAGGAGGGGACCTACAATGAGCAGTACTTC
J gene: TRBJ1-5; D gene: -; V gene: TRBV6-6; clone size: -; CDR3 protein: CAVRQKGNQPQHF; CDR3 DNA: TGTGCCGTCCGACAGAAGGGCAATCAGCCCCAGCATTTT
J gene: TRBJ2-7; D gene: -; V gene: TRBV7-3; clone size: -; CDR3 protein: CASSPGLRGNEQYF; CDR3 DNA: TGTGCCAGCAGCCCCGGTTTGAGGGGAAATGAGCAGTACTTC
J gene: TRBJ2-7; D gene: -; V gene: TRBV7-6; clone size: -; CDR3 protein: CASSLLPQGSTYEQYF; CDR3 DNA: TGTGCCAGCAGCTTATTGCCCCAGGGATCCACCTACGAGCAGTACTTC
J gene: TRBJ1-2; D gene: -; V gene: TRBV9; clone size: many; CDR3 protein: CASSVGWQPLNYGYTF; CDR3 DNA: TGTGCCAGCAGCGTAGGGTGGCAGCCGTTAAACTATGGCTACACCTTC
J gene: TRBJ2-3; D gene: TRBD1; V gene: TRBV12-3/TRBV12-4; clone size: -; CDR3 protein: CASSFARTGAGDTQYF; CDR3 DNA: TGTGCCAGCAGTTTCGCAAGGACAGGGGCCGGAGATACGCAGTATTTT
J gene: TRBJ2-7; D gene: TRBD1; V gene: TRBV5-1; clone size: many; CDR3 protein: CASSQGTVPTYEQYF; CDR3 DNA: TGCGCCAGCAGCCAAGGGACAGTTCCCACCTACGAGCAGTACTTC
J gene: TRBJ1-1; D gene: -; V gene: TRBV5-1; clone size: -; CDR3 protein: CASSLGSVNTEAFF; CDR3 DNA: TGCGCCAGCAGCTTGGGGTCGGTTAACACTGAAGCTTTCTTT
J gene: TRBJ2-5; D gene: TRBD2; V gene: TRBV12-5; clone size: -; CDR3 protein: CASGVGTSGQETQYF; CDR3 DNA: TGTGCTAGTGGTGTCGGGACTAGCGGCCAAGAGACCCAGTACTTC
J gene: TRBJ1-4; D gene: -; V gene: TRBV2; clone size: -; CDR3 protein: CASREQDLGTNEKLFF; CDR3 DNA: TGTGCCAGCAGGGAACAGGACCTTGGGACTAATGAAAAACTGTTTTTT
J gene: TRBJ1-6; D gene: -; V gene: TRBV13; clone size: few; CDR3 protein: CASSFTGVYNSPLHF; CDR3 DNA: TGTGCCAGCAGCTTCACTGGAGTCTATAATTCACCCCTCCACTTT
J gene: TRBJ2-5; D gene: TRBD2; V gene: TRBV5-1; clone size: -; CDR3 protein: CASRAAGGLGETQYF; CDR3 DNA: TGCGCCAGCAGAGCCGCGGGGGGGCTCGGTGAGACCCAGTACTTC
J gene: TRBJ2-2; D gene: -; V gene: TRBV27; clone size: -; CDR3 protein: CASSSYRSGELFF; CDR3 DNA: TGTGCCAGCAGTTCCTACAGGTCCGGGGAGCTGTTTTTT
J gene: TRBJ2-3; D gene: -; V gene: TRBV7-2; clone size: -; CDR3 protein: CASSYSSTDTQYF; CDR3 DNA: TGTGCCAGCAGTTACTCCAGCACAGATACGCAGTATTTT
J gene: TRBJ2-7; D gene: -; V gene: TRBV29-1; clone size: -; CDR3 protein: CSVQHSFSYEQYF; CDR3 DNA: TGCAGCGTTCAACACTCTTTTTCCTACGAGCAGTACTTC
J gene: TRBJ1-3; D gene: -; V gene: TRBV20-1; clone size: few; CDR3 protein: CSADLQGTGNTIYF; CDR3 DNA: TGCAGTGCTGACCTACAGGGAACTGGAAACACCATATATTTT
J gene: TRBJ2-5; D gene: -; V gene: TRBV3-1; clone size: few; CDR3 protein: CASSQGSSQETQYF; CDR3 DNA: TGTGCCAGCAGCCAAGGGAGCAGTCAAGAGACCCAGTACTTC
J gene: TRBJ2-2; D gene: -; V gene: TRBV6-2/TRBV6-3; clone size: -; CDR3 protein: CASSEVGQLLNTGELFF; CDR3 DNA: TGTGCCAGCAGCGAAGTGGGGCAGCTTTTGAACACCGGGGAGCTGTTTTTT
J gene: TRBJ1-5; D gene: TRBD1; V gene: TRBV5-1; clone size: many; CDR3 protein: CASSLAGQFNQPQHF; CDR3 DNA: TGCGCCAGCAGCTTGGCGGGACAGTTCAATCAGCCCCAGCATTTT
J gene: TRBJ2-1; D gene: TRBD1; V gene: TRBV5-1; clone size: few; CDR3 protein: CASSSGTVTSYEQFF; CDR3 DNA: TGCGCCAGCAGCTCGGGGACAGTTACCTCCTACGAGCAGTTCTTC
J gene: TRBJ2-3; D gene: TRBD2; V gene: TRBV5-1; clone size: few; CDR3 protein: CASSTGLATDTQYF; CDR3 DNA: TGCGCCAGCAGCACGGGACTAGCGACAGATACGCAGTATTTT
J gene: TRBJ2-1; D gene: -; V gene: TRBV20-1; clone size: many; CDR3 protein: CSVLTSEQFF; CDR3 DNA: TGCAGTGTCCTTACTAGCGAGCAGTTCTTC
J gene: TRBJ2-1; D gene: TRBD2; V gene: TRBV7-2; clone size: -; CDR3 protein: CASSSTSGSYNVQFF; CDR3 DNA: TGTGCCAGCAGCTCGACTAGCGGGAGCTACAATGTGCAGTTCTTC
J gene: TRBJ2-1; D gene: -; V gene: TRBV5-1; clone size: once; CDR3 protein: CASSFRPFAGNEQFF; CDR3 DNA: TGCGCCAGCAGCTTTCGGCCATTCGCGGGGAATGAGCAGTTCTTC
J gene: TRBJ1-6; D gene: TRBD1; V gene: TRBV2; clone size: -; CDR3 protein: CASSDQGQRAYPLHF; CDR3 DNA: TGTGCCAGCAGTGATCAGGGACAGAGGGCTTATCCCCTCCACTTT
J gene: TRBJ1-2; D gene: -; V gene: TRBV14; clone size: -; CDR3 protein: CASSHRDTYGYTF; CDR3 DNA: TGTGCCAGCAGCCACCGGGACACCTATGGCTACACCTTC
J gene: TRBJ1-4; D gene: -; V gene: TRBV12-3/TRBV12-4; clone size: many; CDR3 protein: CASSRQGNEKLFF; CDR3 DNA: TGTGCCAGCAGCCGCCAGGGCAATGAAAAACTGTTTTTT
J gene: TRBJ2-1; D gene: -; V gene: TRBV7-9; clone size: -; CDR3 protein: CASSLLEEVEQFF; CDR3 DNA: TGTGCCAGCAGCCTACTAGAGGAGGTTGAGCAGTTCTTC
J gene: TRBJ1-1; D gene: -; V gene: TRBV9; clone size: -; CDR3 protein: CASSPSGANTEAFF; CDR3 DNA: TGTGCCAGCAGCCCATCCGGGGCGAACACTGAAGCTTTCTTT
J gene: TRBJ2-3; D gene: TRBD2; V gene: TRBV6-5; clone size: few; CDR3 protein: CASSYSGRVDTQYF; CDR3 DNA: TGTGCCAGCAGTTACTCGGGGAGGGTAGATACGCAGTATTTT
J gene: TRBJ2-7; D gene: -; V gene: TRBV6-2/TRBV6-3; clone size: many; CDR3 protein: CASREGPLPYEQYF; CDR3 DNA: TGTGCCAGCAGGGAGGGACCCCTCCCCTACGAGCAGTACTTC
J gene: TRBJ2-7; D gene: -; V gene: TRBV7-2; clone size: many; CDR3 protein: CASSLVAGRANEQYF; CDR3 DNA: TGTGCCAGCAGCCTCGTAGCAGGCAGGGCCAACGAGCAGTACTTC
J gene: TRBJ2-7; D gene: -; V gene: TRBV6-2/TRBV6-3; clone size: many; CDR3 protein: CASRPFGPSYEQYF; CDR3 DNA: TGTGCCAGCAGACCCTTCGGTCCCTCCTACGAGCAGTACTTC
J gene: TRBJ2-1; D gene: TRBD1; V gene: TRBV11-2; clone size: many; CDR3 protein: CASSLGAGGAYNEQFF; CDR3 DNA: TGTGCCAGCAGCTTAGGCGCAGGGGGCGCCTACAATGAGCAGTTCTTC
J gene: TRBJ1-4; D gene: -; V gene: TRBV4-1; clone size: -; CDR3 protein: CASSPIPTVTNEKLFF; CDR3 DNA: TGCGCCAGCAGCCCTATACCGACGGTAACTAATGAAAAACTGTTTTTT
J gene: TRBJ2-2; D gene: -; V gene: TRBV5-6; clone size: -; CDR3 protein: CASSLYLRGELFF; CDR3 DNA: TGTGCCAGCAGCTTGTACCTGAGAGGGGAGCTGTTTTTT
J gene: TRBJ2-1; D gene: TRBD2; V gene: TRBV20-1; clone size: once; CDR3 protein: CSARDRLAGAYNEQFF; CDR3 DNA: TGCAGTGCTAGAGATCGGCTAGCGGGAGCCTACAATGAGCAGTTCTTC
J gene: TRBJ2-3; D gene: -; V gene: TRBV2; clone size: many; CDR3 protein: CATEAAGGTDTQYF; CDR3 DNA: TGTGCCACCGAAGCGGCAGGGGGGACAGATACGCAGTATTTT
J gene: TRBJ2-1; D gene: TRBD2; V gene: TRBV5-1; clone size: many; CDR3 protein: CASSGLAGGSSYNEQFF; CDR3 DNA: TGCGCCAGCAGCGGACTAGCGGGGGGAAGCTCCTACAATGAGCAGTTCTTC
J gene: TRBJ1-5; D gene: -; V gene: TRBV28; clone size: -; CDR3 protein: CASSFVRGEDSNQPQHF; CDR3 DNA: TGTGCCAGCAGTTTCGTCAGGGGCGAGGATAGCAATCAGCCCCAGCATTTT
J gene: TRBJ2-5; D gene: -; V gene: TRBV7-2; clone size: -; CDR3 protein: CASSTYSSYQVTQYF; CDR3 DNA: TGTGCCAGCAGCACCTACTCCTCGTACCAAGTGACCCAGTACTTC
J gene: TRBJ2-7; D gene: -; V gene: TRBV2; clone size: many; CDR3 protein: CASSLEGGASYEQYF; CDR3 DNA: TGTGCCAGCAGTCTTGAAGGAGGGGCGTCCTACGAGCAGTACTTC
J gene: TRBJ1-6; D gene: -; V gene: TRBV15; clone size: -; CDR3 protein: CATSRDLGNSPLHF; CDR3 DNA: TGTGCCACCAGCAGAGATCTGGGGAATTCACCCCTCCACTTT
J gene: TRBJ2-7; D gene: -; V gene: TRBV25-1; clone size: many; CDR3 protein: CASSDPGVTSYEQYF; CDR3 DNA: TGTGCCAGCAGTGATCCGGGCGTCACTTCATACGAGCAGTACTTC
J gene: TRBJ2-1; D gene: -; V gene: TRBV7-8; clone size: -; CDR3 protein: CASSLEPGPISRFQFF; CDR3 DNA: TGTGCCAGCAGCTTAGAACCGGGGCCCATTAGTCGGTTTCAGTTCTTC
J gene: TRBJ2-5; D gene: TRBD2; V gene: TRBV5-1; clone size: -; CDR3 protein: CASSPIAGAPETQYF; CDR3 DNA: TGCGCCAGCAGCCCAATAGCGGGGGCCCCCGAGACCCAGTACTTC
J gene: TRBJ2-1; D gene: -; V gene: TRBV5-1; clone size: many; CDR3 protein: CASSLASGPPSGNEQFF; CDR3 DNA: TGCGCCAGCAGCTTGGCTTCGGGACCTCCTTCAGGCAATGAGCAGTTCTTC
J gene: TRBJ2-1; D gene: -; V gene: TRBV5-4; clone size: many; CDR3 protein: CASSLGGLPGHEQFF; CDR3 DNA: TGTGCCAGCAGCTTGGGGGGGTTACCTGGGCATGAGCAGTTCTTC
J gene: TRBJ1-1; D gene: -; V gene: TRBV20-1; clone size: -; CDR3 protein: CSASPRRGGRAEAFF; CDR3 DNA: TGCAGTGCTAGTCCTCGGCGGGGGGGGAGGGCTGAAGCTTTCTTT
J gene: TRBJ2-1; D gene: TRBD2; V gene: TRBV7-3; clone size: many; CDR3 protein: CAIRGKLAGGLIPLNEQFF; CDR3 DNA: TGTGCCATCCGTGGGAAACTAGCGGGGGGCTTAATCCCCTTAAATGAGCAGTTCTTC